Listed below are T cell receptor beta chains from one sample, sequenced in a study of blood T cell repertoires in COVID-19. The repertoire was sequenced with immunoSEQ multiplex PCR; TCRdb's copy has only in-frame clones and lacks some. The sample shows about 220,000 clones, about four fifths of them seen only once. The material sequenced was peripheral blood. Receptors were obtained from a woman of 80 years or more with acute or convalescent COVID-19. The CDR3 runs from the conserved cysteine through the conserved F or W. D genes are given only for firm matches. Some rows mark clone size as missing; the rest say once, few, many or name a class of expanded clone.

V gene: TRBV25-1
clone size: .
J gene: TRBJ2-1
D gene: .
CDR3 protein: CASSEYADYTAKNEQFF
CDR3 DNA: TGTGCCAGCAGTGAATATGCGGATTACACTGCCAAAAATGAGCAGTTCTTC

V gene: TRBV4-2
clone size: .
J gene: TRBJ2-5
D gene: TRBD2
CDR3 protein: CASSQVAGGYQETQYF
CDR3 DNA: TGTGCCAGCAGCCAAGTAGCGGGGGGGTACCAAGAGACCCAGTACTTC

V gene: TRBV2
clone size: .
J gene: TRBJ1-4
D gene: .
CDR3 protein: CATRTDSNEKLFF
CDR3 DNA: TGTGCCACCCGAACAGATTCTAATGAAAAACTGTTTTTT

V gene: TRBV5-1
clone size: once
J gene: TRBJ2-1
D gene: TRBD2
CDR3 protein: CASSSQAGGAYNEQFF
CDR3 DNA: TGCGCCAGCAGCTCCCAGGCGGGGGGCGCCTACAATGAGCAGTTCTTC

V gene: TRBV7-2
clone size: .
J gene: TRBJ2-7
D gene: TRBD2
CDR3 protein: CASSSSGGTYEQYF
CDR3 DNA: TGTGCCAGCAGCTCTAGCGGGGGGACCTACGAGCAGTACTTC

V gene: TRBV11-1
clone size: .
J gene: TRBJ1-1
D gene: .
CDR3 protein: CASSLGPRETEAFF
CDR3 DNA: TGTGCCAGCAGCTTAGGACCGCGGGAGACTGAAGCTTTCTTT

V gene: TRBV28
clone size: once
J gene: TRBJ1-1
D gene: .
CDR3 protein: CASSASTAEAFF
CDR3 DNA: TGTGCCAGCAGTGCCTCGACAGCTGAAGCTTTCTTT

V gene: TRBV18
clone size: .
J gene: TRBJ2-7
D gene: TRBD1
CDR3 protein: CASSPPIGQGRYEQYF
CDR3 DNA: TGTGCCAGCTCACCTCCGATAGGACAGGGGCGGTACGAGCAGTACTTC

V gene: TRBV6-6
clone size: .
J gene: TRBJ1-2
D gene: .
CDR3 protein: CASTQGNYGYTF
CDR3 DNA: TGTGCCAGCACCCAGGGAAACTATGGCTACACCTTC

V gene: TRBV5-6
clone size: .
J gene: TRBJ1-5
D gene: .
CDR3 protein: CASSLNMGIGNQPQHF
CDR3 DNA: TGTGCCAGCAGCTTGAACATGGGTATCGGGAATCAGCCCCAGCATTTT

V gene: TRBV19
clone size: .
J gene: TRBJ1-5
D gene: .
CDR3 protein: CASSIDLGGPQHF
CDR3 DNA: TGTGCCAGTAGTATAGATCTAGGAGGGCCCCAGCATTTT

V gene: TRBV5-4
clone size: .
J gene: TRBJ2-5
D gene: TRBD1
CDR3 protein: CASSSSTGNLPKTQYF
CDR3 DNA: TGTGCCAGCAGCTCGTCGACAGGGAACCTGCCGAAGACCCAGTACTTC

V gene: TRBV9
clone size: .
J gene: TRBJ2-3
D gene: .
CDR3 protein: CASSVDPDLDTQYF
CDR3 DNA: TGTGCCAGCAGCGTAGACCCAGATTTAGATACGCAGTATTTT

V gene: TRBV5-1
clone size: .
J gene: TRBJ1-4
D gene: .
CDR3 protein: CASSYGLGHENEKLFF
CDR3 DNA: TGCGCCAGCAGCTACGGGTTGGGGCACGAAAATGAAAAACTGTTTTTT

V gene: TRBV3-1/TRBV3-2
clone size: .
J gene: TRBJ2-1
D gene: .
CDR3 protein: CASSQSLDNEQFF
CDR3 DNA: TGTGCCAGCAGCCAATCCCTTGACAATGAGCAGTTCTTC

V gene: TRBV6-4
clone size: .
J gene: TRBJ2-3
D gene: TRBD1
CDR3 protein: CATAGQDTDTQYF
CDR3 DNA: TGTGCCACCGCCGGACAGGACACAGATACGCAGTATTTT

V gene: TRBV18
clone size: .
J gene: TRBJ2-3
D gene: .
CDR3 protein: CASSPPVATDTQYF
CDR3 DNA: TGTGCCAGCTCACCACCGGTAGCTACAGATACGCAGTATTTT

V gene: TRBV19
clone size: .
J gene: TRBJ1-1
D gene: TRBD1
CDR3 protein: CATGQAYTEAFF
CDR3 DNA: TGTGCCACTGGACAGGCGTACACTGAAGCTTTCTTT

V gene: TRBV27
clone size: .
J gene: TRBJ1-2
D gene: .
CDR3 protein: CASSLEGGRGYTF
CDR3 DNA: TGTGCCAGCAGTTTAGAGGGAGGACGTGGCTACACCTTC

V gene: TRBV7-2
clone size: .
J gene: TRBJ1-3
D gene: .
CDR3 protein: CASSLGVTGNTIYF
CDR3 DNA: TGTGCCAGCAGCTTAGGCGTGACTGGAAACACCATATATTTT

V gene: TRBV7-9
clone size: .
J gene: TRBJ2-2
D gene: TRBD2
CDR3 protein: CASSLQPPTSGGELFF
CDR3 DNA: TGTGCCAGCAGCTTACAGCCCCCGACTAGCGGCGGGGAGCTGTTTTTT

V gene: TRBV7-3
clone size: .
J gene: TRBJ2-3
D gene: TRBD2
CDR3 protein: CASSPGGTGDTQYF
CDR3 DNA: TGTGCCAGCAGCCCCGGGGGGACCGGGGATACGCAGTATTTT

V gene: TRBV7-2
clone size: few
J gene: TRBJ2-1
D gene: TRBD2
CDR3 protein: CASSVQAGTSGYNEQFF
CDR3 DNA: TGTGCCAGCAGCGTCCAAGCCGGGACTAGCGGCTACAATGAGCAGTTCTTC

V gene: TRBV5-1
clone size: once
J gene: TRBJ2-3
D gene: TRBD1
CDR3 protein: CASSLEGAWGTRTDTQYF
CDR3 DNA: TGCGCCAGCAGCTTGGAGGGGGCGTGGGGGACCAGGACAGATACGCAGTATTTT

V gene: TRBV27
clone size: .
J gene: TRBJ2-7
D gene: TRBD1
CDR3 protein: CASSGQGSSYEQYF
CDR3 DNA: TGTGCCAGCAGTGGACAGGGAAGTTCGTACGAGCAGTACTTC

V gene: TRBV19
clone size: .
J gene: TRBJ1-2
D gene: .
CDR3 protein: CASSTPGGPATDGYTF
CDR3 DNA: TGTGCCAGTAGTACCCCGGGGGGCCCAGCTACGGATGGCTACACCTTC

V gene: TRBV18
clone size: .
J gene: TRBJ1-2
D gene: TRBD1
CDR3 protein: CASSTTGAVDYGYTF
CDR3 DNA: TGTGCCAGCTCAACAACAGGGGCGGTAGACTATGGCTACACCTTC

V gene: TRBV2
clone size: .
J gene: TRBJ2-5
D gene: TRBD2
CDR3 protein: CASTGTSRETQYF
CDR3 DNA: TGTGCCAGCACCGGGACTAGCAGGGAGACCCAGTACTTC

V gene: TRBV6-1
clone size: .
J gene: TRBJ1-1
D gene: TRBD1
CDR3 protein: CASSDKTGGFTEAFF
CDR3 DNA: TGTGCCAGCAGTGACAAGACAGGGGGCTTCACTGAAGCTTTCTTT

V gene: TRBV7-2
clone size: .
J gene: TRBJ1-1
D gene: .
CDR3 protein: CASSLVPGGTEAFF
CDR3 DNA: TGTGCCAGCAGCTTAGTTCCCGGCGGCACTGAAGCTTTCTTT

V gene: TRBV7-2
clone size: .
J gene: TRBJ1-3
D gene: TRBD1
CDR3 protein: CASSSLDRGHTYSGNTIYF
CDR3 DNA: TGTGCCAGCAGCTCCTTGGACAGGGGGCACACATACTCTGGAAACACCATATATTTT

V gene: TRBV6-5
clone size: .
J gene: TRBJ1-5
D gene: TRBD1
CDR3 protein: CASSWDRVREQPQHF
CDR3 DNA: TGTGCCAGCAGCTGGGACAGGGTCCGGGAACAGCCCCAGCATTTT

V gene: TRBV6-5
clone size: .
J gene: TRBJ1-2
D gene: .
CDR3 protein: CAGWGDFYGYTF
CDR3 DNA: TGTGCCGGTTGGGGGGATTTCTATGGCTACACCTTC

V gene: TRBV28
clone size: .
J gene: TRBJ1-5
D gene: .
CDR3 protein: CASIDRDRREPQHF
CDR3 DNA: TGTGCCAGCATCGATAGGGATCGGCGGGAGCCCCAGCATTTT

V gene: TRBV6-1
clone size: .
J gene: TRBJ1-5
D gene: .
CDR3 protein: CASSEGAGFNQPQHF
CDR3 DNA: TGTGCCAGCAGTGAAGGGGCAGGGTTTAATCAGCCCCAGCATTTT

V gene: TRBV9
clone size: few
J gene: TRBJ1-1
D gene: .
CDR3 protein: CASSVAFAGTEAFF
CDR3 DNA: TGTGCCAGCAGCGTAGCTTTCGCAGGCACTGAAGCTTTCTTT

V gene: TRBV6-2/TRBV6-3
clone size: .
J gene: TRBJ1-1
D gene: .
CDR3 protein: CASSYANLRVQNTEAFF
CDR3 DNA: TGTGCCAGCAGTTACGCAAACCTCCGGGTCCAGAACACTGAAGCTTTCTTT

V gene: TRBV3-1/TRBV3-2
clone size: once
J gene: TRBJ2-1
D gene: TRBD2
CDR3 protein: CASSQDAGGYNEQFF
CDR3 DNA: TGTGCCAGCAGCCAAGACGCGGGGGGCTACAATGAGCAGTTCTTC

V gene: TRBV5-1
clone size: .
J gene: TRBJ1-6
D gene: .
CDR3 protein: CASSQEVYNSPLHF
CDR3 DNA: TGCGCCAGCAGCCAGGAAGTATATAATTCACCCCTCCACTTT

V gene: TRBV18
clone size: .
J gene: TRBJ1-2
D gene: .
CDR3 protein: CASSPSWGGVNDGYTF
CDR3 DNA: TGTGCCAGCTCACCCTCCTGGGGGGGTGTCAACGATGGCTACACCTTC

V gene: TRBV30
clone size: .
J gene: TRBJ1-2
D gene: .
CDR3 protein: CAWSVPNGGYTF
CDR3 DNA: TGTGCCTGGAGTGTCCCTAATGGTGGCTACACCTTC

V gene: TRBV6-6
clone size: .
J gene: TRBJ1-2
D gene: TRBD1
CDR3 protein: CAIFDRAAINYGYTF
CDR3 DNA: TGTGCCATTTTCGACAGGGCAGCGATAAACTATGGCTACACCTTC

V gene: TRBV10-3
clone size: .
J gene: TRBJ2-1
D gene: TRBD2
CDR3 protein: CAISETSGGYNEQFF
CDR3 DNA: TGTGCCATCAGTGAAACTAGCGGGGGCTACAATGAGCAGTTCTTC

V gene: TRBV19
clone size: .
J gene: TRBJ1-4
D gene: TRBD1
CDR3 protein: CASSLQGPSEKLFF
CDR3 DNA: TGTGCCAGTAGTCTACAGGGGCCTTCGGAAAAACTGTTTTTT

V gene: TRBV19
clone size: .
J gene: TRBJ2-2
D gene: .
CDR3 protein: CASSINRAGELFF
CDR3 DNA: TGTGCCAGTAGTATTAACAGAGCCGGGGAGCTGTTTTTT

V gene: TRBV5-4
clone size: .
J gene: TRBJ1-1
D gene: .
CDR3 protein: CASSSTGYTEAFF
CDR3 DNA: TGTGCCAGCAGCTCAACAGGGTACACTGAAGCTTTCTTT

V gene: TRBV19
clone size: .
J gene: TRBJ2-7
D gene: TRBD1
CDR3 protein: CASSMAGQGSSYEQYF
CDR3 DNA: TGTGCCAGTAGTATGGCTGGACAGGGGTCGTCCTACGAGCAGTACTTC

V gene: TRBV3-1/TRBV3-2
clone size: .
J gene: TRBJ2-1
D gene: TRBD2
CDR3 protein: CASSQDSLAGNEQFF
CDR3 DNA: TGTGCCAGCAGCCAAGATTCACTAGCGGGCAATGAGCAGTTCTTC

V gene: TRBV6-5
clone size: few
J gene: TRBJ1-1
D gene: TRBD1
CDR3 protein: CASSFRDRGTEAFF
CDR3 DNA: TGTGCCAGCAGTTTCCGGGACAGAGGGACTGAAGCTTTCTTT

V gene: TRBV3-1/TRBV3-2
clone size: .
J gene: TRBJ1-1
D gene: .
CDR3 protein: CASSQGAGGAFF
CDR3 DNA: TGTGCCAGCAGCCAAGGGGCTGGAGGAGCTTTCTTT

V gene: TRBV7-2
clone size: .
J gene: TRBJ1-1
D gene: .
CDR3 protein: CASSPRAGGDTEAFF
CDR3 DNA: TGTGCCAGCAGCCCTCGAGCGGGGGGTGACACTGAAGCTTTCTTT

V gene: TRBV19
clone size: .
J gene: TRBJ1-1
D gene: TRBD1
CDR3 protein: CASRDRAIEAFF
CDR3 DNA: TGTGCCAGTAGGGACAGGGCCATTGAAGCTTTCTTT

V gene: TRBV7-2
clone size: .
J gene: TRBJ1-5
D gene: TRBD1
CDR3 protein: CASSLAQGGNQPQHF
CDR3 DNA: TGTGCCAGCAGCTTAGCCCAGGGGGGCAATCAGCCCCAGCATTTT

V gene: TRBV5-1
clone size: few
J gene: TRBJ1-2
D gene: TRBD1
CDR3 protein: CASGPGQDIYGYTF
CDR3 DNA: TGCGCCAGCGGGCCGGGACAGGACATCTATGGCTACACCTTC

V gene: TRBV7-3
clone size: .
J gene: TRBJ2-1
D gene: TRBD2
CDR3 protein: CASSSPRGTPGSYNEQFF
CDR3 DNA: TGTGCCAGCAGCTCGCCGCGGGGGACTCCTGGCTCCTACAATGAGCAGTTCTTC